Listed below are T cell receptor beta chains from one sample, sequenced in a study of cytotoxic CD8 clonotypes in ibrutinib-treated CLL. Libraries were prepared by immunoSEQ multiplex PCR; TCRdb keeps only in-frame clonotypes and omits some of them. Of approximately 280,000 clones listed, approximately 76% are singletons. The input for sequencing was PBMCs, taken at disease progression, from a patient treated with ibrutinib. The receptors derive from a human donor with chronic lymphocytic leukemia. Both conserved end residues are part of each CDR3. A D gene is named only where the DNA matches it firmly. The listing skips clone size in some rows; elsewhere it reads once, few, many or a size class.

CDR3 protein: CASSWPNNEQFF; V gene: TRBV13; clone size: .; D gene: .; J gene: TRBJ2-1
CDR3 protein: CASSLGSSTYEQYF; V gene: TRBV5-5; clone size: few; D gene: .; J gene: TRBJ2-7
CDR3 protein: CASSIQRLAGGSTDTQYF; V gene: TRBV19; clone size: .; D gene: TRBD2; J gene: TRBJ2-3
CDR3 protein: CASLGGSRAGSYEQYF; V gene: TRBV10-2; clone size: once; D gene: .; J gene: TRBJ2-7
CDR3 protein: CASRTPAISPLHF; V gene: TRBV6-1; clone size: .; D gene: .; J gene: TRBJ1-6
CDR3 protein: CASSQDVRTMNTEAFF; V gene: TRBV4-2; clone size: once; D gene: .; J gene: TRBJ1-1
CDR3 protein: CASSTIGTSGNNEQFF; V gene: TRBV7-2; clone size: once; D gene: TRBD2; J gene: TRBJ2-1
CDR3 protein: CASSFAGTGEYEQYF; V gene: TRBV5-1; clone size: .; D gene: TRBD1; J gene: TRBJ2-7
CDR3 protein: CASSPTGVGGYTF; V gene: TRBV6-5; clone size: .; D gene: TRBD1; J gene: TRBJ1-2
CDR3 protein: CASIPLLGGRLTDTQYF; V gene: TRBV9; clone size: .; D gene: .; J gene: TRBJ2-3
CDR3 protein: CATSRQQGAANEQFF; V gene: TRBV15; clone size: .; D gene: TRBD1; J gene: TRBJ2-1
CDR3 protein: CASSLGSVVQYF; V gene: TRBV7-9; clone size: .; D gene: .; J gene: TRBJ2-7
CDR3 protein: CASSFSTKTSGTANEQFF; V gene: TRBV13; clone size: .; D gene: TRBD2; J gene: TRBJ2-1